The 25 T cell receptor beta chains reported below all come from one sample, sequenced in a study of identical twins. TCRdb reanalysed the 5' RACE reads using MiXCR and keeps one entry per CDR3 protein. The sample holds 600,000 to 800,000 distinct CDR3 sequences, 21% seen once. These sequences were also reported in another study, on T cells expressing NK-cell markers.

The sample taken for sequencing was PBMCs. All receptors come from a woman aged 18-29 years in good health.

This clonotype has a handful of counts. V and J are TRBV21-1 and TRBJ2-7; TRBD1 was called by the table and not checked on the DNA. TRBV21-1 is reported as a pseudogene. CDR3 length: 17 amino acids. This chain's CDR3 is CASSKACNRNLPYEQYF. For the CDR3, the DNA is TGTGCCAGCAGCAAAGCGTGTAACAGGAACCTACCCTACGAGCAGTACTTC.

The V gene is TRBV11-2, the J gene TRBJ1-1; tentatively, D is TRBD1 (5 bases). V lost 5 bases and J 3 bases, leaving 25 bases between the germline ends. CDR1 SGHAT and CDR2 FQNNGV come from the germline V gene. The CDR3 is 18 residues long. CDR3 sequence: CASSGGMRGRGRDTEAFF. For the CDR3, the DNA is TGTGCCAGCAGCGGGGGGATGCGGGGGAGGGGTAGGGACACTGAAGCTTTCTTT.

Turning to this clonotype: A read error may be the cause here, since a much bigger clone is one base away. V is TRBV7-2 and J is TRBJ2-7; D ambiguous. CDR1 and CDR2 from the germline V gene are SGHTA and FQGNSA. This CDR3 is 12 amino acids long. Trimming took 3 bases from V and 4 from J, leaving 7 bases between them. CDR3 sequence (DNA): TGTGCCAGCAGCTTTGCGGATTACGAGCAGTACTTC. It translates to CASSFADYEQYF.

This clonotype has just a few counts. One end of the junction does not line up with germline, which may come from a read error. The rearrangement uses TRBV12-3 or TRBV12-4 and TRBJ1-2; possibly TRBD1 for D (6 bases). The CDR3 contains 11 residues. CDR3 sequence reads: CASSLQGTQIF. The DNA of the CDR3 is TGTGCCAGCAGTTTGCAGGGGACCCAAATATTC.

The table lists this clonotype with a few counts. The gene calls are TRBV7-2 and TRBJ2-5; tentatively, D is TRBD2 (6 bases). CDR3 length: 14 amino acids. Germline V gene sequence: CDR1 SGHTA, CDR2 FQGNSA. Trimming stripped 5 bases from V and 2 bases from J, with 12 bases between. The CDR3 DNA follows: TGTGCCAGCAGCCCCGGGACTCGGCAAGAGACCCAGTACTTC. Residues: CASSPGTRQETQYF.

Only a few counts were recorded for this clonotype. This chain uses TRBV20-1 with TRBJ1-1; D perhaps matches TRBD1 (6 bases). CDR1 DFQATT and CDR2 SNEGSKA come from the germline V gene (reference sequence). V lost 3 bases and J 0 bases, leaving 11 bases between the germline ends. The CDR3 runs 14 residues. CDR3 sequence (DNA): TGCAGTGCTAGCGTAACAGGGATGAACACTGAAGCTTTCTTT. Its translation: CSASVTGMNTEAFF.

In nucleotides, the CDR3 is TGTGCCAGCAGCCGCGAAAGGTGGGGTGGCTACACCTTC. Translation: CASSRERWGGYTF. V and J are TRBV12-3 or TRBV12-4 and TRBJ1-2; no clear D gene. The CDR3 has 13 amino acids. Trimming stripped 6 bases from V and 7 bases from J, with 15 bases between.

This clonotype showed up just a few times. The chain joins TRBV3-1 to TRBJ2-7, with D possibly called TRBD1 or TRBD2 (6 bases each). The V gene's germline CDR1 is LGHDT and CDR2 YNNKEL (reference sequence). Trimming took off 1 base at V and 0 bases at J, with 10 bases between the two ends. The CDR3 has 15 amino acids. The CDR3 region has the DNA TGTGCCAGCAGCCAAGCGGGGGCCCTCTCCTACGAGCAGTACTTC. As protein: CASSQAGALSYEQYF.

This clonotype occurred a few times. V usage is TRBV15 and J usage is TRBJ2-1; 7 bases map to TRBD1. This CDR3 spans 15 amino acids. Germline V CDR1 and CDR2: LNHNV, YYDKDF (reference sequence). The J segment lost 9 bases and the V segment lost 3 bases, leaving 11 bases of the junction unmatched. CDR3 amino acids: CATSSRTGSVSEQFF. The DNA of the CDR3 is TGTGCCACCAGCAGTCGGACAGGTTCAGTGTCTGAGCAGTTCTTC.

The V gene is TRBV27, the J gene TRBJ1-1; 7 bases map to TRBD1. J gave up 2 bases and V 3 bases, and 6 bases lay outside the gene matches. Germline V lookup: CDR1 MNHEY, CDR2 SMNVEV (reference sequence). The CDR3 contains 15 residues. This CDR3 is CASSLSRGLNTEAFF. The CDR3, as DNA: TGTGCCAGCAGTTTGTCTAGGGGGCTTAACACTGAAGCTTTCTTT.

The V and J genes are TRBV3-1 and TRBJ2-5, with D tentatively TRBD2 (5 bases). The V gene lost 4 bases and the J gene lost 6 bases, with 9 bases spanning the gap. The CDR3 has 12 residues. The germline V gene encodes CDR1 LGHDT and CDR2 YNNKEL (reference sequence). This CDR3 is CASSRGEQTQYF. CDR3 DNA: TGTGCCAGCAGCCGGGGAGAACAGACCCAGTACTTC.

V is TRBV3-1 and J is TRBJ2-1; 8 bases line up with TRBD2. From germline, CDR1 is LGHDT and CDR2 YNNKEL (reference sequence). The CDR3 has 15 residues. With 11 bases clipped from V and 8 bases from J, the junction kept 17 bases outside the gene matches. The CDR3 here is CASSQDDGGAYEQFF. The CDR3, as DNA: TGTGCCTCCAGCCAAGATGACGGGGGGGCCTATGAGCAGTTCTTC.

The gene calls are TRBV10-3 and TRBJ2-7; D remains unclear. V was shortened by 7 bases and J by 3 bases, with 7 bases between the two germline ends. The CDR3 is made up of 11 amino acids. Germline V lookup: CDR1 ENHRY, CDR2 SYGVKD. The CDR3, as DNA: TGTGCCATCATGGCCGACTACGAGCAGTACTTC. Translation: CAIMADYEQYF.

The rearrangement uses TRBV11-2 and TRBJ1-3; TRBD1 might be the D (5 bases). The germline V gene encodes CDR1 SGHAT and CDR2 FQNNGV. V lost 1 base and J 0 bases, leaving 16 bases between the germline ends. The CDR3 loop spans 18 amino acids. For the CDR3, the DNA is TGTGCCAGCAGCTTAGTGAGCCCAGGGCCGAGCTCTGGAAACACCATATATTTT. Protein sequence: CASSLVSPGPSSGNTIYF. The full variable domain, rest sourced from reference TRBV11-2 and TRBJ1-3, is EAGVAQSPRYKIIEKRQSVAFWCNPISGHATLYWYQQILGQGPKLLIQFQNNGVVDDSQLPKDRFSAERLKGVDSTLKIQPAKLEDSAVYLCASSLVSPGPSSGNTIYFGEGSWLTVV.

This clonotype was seen more than once but under ten times. The chain is built from TRBV20-1 and TRBJ1-1; the D is unclear. V was pared by 3 bases and J by 6 bases, with 11 bases between. This CDR3 comprises 12 residues. Germline lookup yields CDR1 DFQATT and CDR2 SNEGSKA (reference sequence). CDR3 loop: CSASPVFAEAFF. As DNA, the CDR3 is TGCAGTGCTAGTCCCGTGTTCGCTGAAGCTTTCTTT.

There are many counts of this clonotype. The V gene is TRBV29-1, the J gene TRBJ2-5, with D possibly being TRBD1 (7 bases). This CDR3 comprises 12 residues. Trimming stripped 7 bases from V and 5 bases from J, with 14 bases between. CDR1 SQVTM and CDR2 ANQGSEA come from the germline V gene. In DNA, the CDR3 is TGCAGCGGGAAGGGGGCGGGGGAGACCCAGTACTTC. This encodes CSGKGAGETQYF.

There are many counts of this clonotype. The chain combines TRBV5-1 with TRBJ2-1; 7 nucleotides match TRBD2. The J segment lost 7 bases and the V segment lost 0 bases, leaving 7 bases of the junction unmatched. Per germline, CDR1 SGHRS and CDR2 YFSETQ. The CDR3 has 15 residues. This CDR3 is CASSLGDAGVNEQFF. CDR3 DNA: TGCGCCAGCAGCTTGGGGGATGCGGGGGTGAATGAGCAGTTCTTC.

There are a few counts of this clonotype. The chain is built from TRBV12-3 or TRBV12-4 and TRBJ1-2; possible D gene TRBD1, 5 bases. Trimming shortened V by 6 bases and J by 8 bases, and 13 bases separated the two germline ends. CDR3 size: 12 residues. The CDR3 DNA reads as TGTGCCAGCAGGGAGGCAGGGTTGGGCTACACCTTC. Translated: CASREAGLGYTF.

This clonotype was counted between two and nine times. The CDR3 loop is CASRVDILYEQYF. Written as DNA, the CDR3 is TGTGCCAGCAGGGTAGACATTTTATACGAGCAGTACTTC. V usage is TRBV12-3 or TRBV12-4 and J usage is TRBJ2-7; D uncertain. This CDR3 contains 13 residues. Trimming removed 6 bases from V and 4 bases from J, with 13 bases in between.

This clonotype appeared a few times. CDR3 in DNA: TGTGCCAGCGGGCTTACGCCGCGCTACGAGCAGTACTTC. This sequence encodes CASGLTPRYEQYF. The chain employs TRBV12-3 or TRBV12-4 and TRBJ2-7; D gene uncertain. CDR3 length equals 13 residues. V lost 8 bases and J 3 bases, leaving 14 bases between the germline ends.

The chain recombines TRBV6-6 with TRBJ2-5, with D possibly being TRBD1 (6 bases). The ends were cut back, 5 bases at V and 4 bases at J, with 11 bases in the middle. CDR1 and CDR2 (germline): MNHNY, SVGAGI (reference sequence). The length of the CDR3 is 13 residues. CDR3 coding DNA: TGTGCCAGCAGTCCAGGGGAAGGAGAGACCCAGTACTTC. Its protein is CASSPGEGETQYF.

Many counts were recorded for this clonotype. This chain uses TRBV20-1 with TRBJ2-1; perhaps D is TRBD1 or TRBD2 (5 bases each). This CDR3 contains 14 residues. CDR1 is DFQATT, CDR2 SNEGSKA, per germline (reference sequence). Trimming pared 1 base from V and 0 bases from J, leaving 7 bases between. The CDR3 loop is CSARGGFSYNEQFF. DNA of the CDR3: TGCAGTGCTAGAGGGGGGTTCTCCTACAATGAGCAGTTCTTC.

The chain carries TRBV4-3 and TRBJ1-4; D gene unclear. Trimming removed 1 base at V and 8 bases at J, with 8 bases between. The CDR3 extends over 13 amino acids. CDR1 LGHNA and CDR2 YSLEER come from the germline V gene. The DNA for the CDR3 is TGCGCCAGCAGCCAAGGGGCCTCGGAAAAACTGTTTTTT. Translation: CASSQGASEKLFF.

This clonotype was detected only a few times. The chain couples TRBV9 to TRBJ2-1; D perhaps matches TRBD1 (5 bases). This CDR3 spans 16 amino acids. Trimming left V 2 bases short and J 3 bases short, with 15 bases between. In germline, CDR1 is SGDLS, CDR2 YYNGEE. The CDR3 DNA is TGTGCCAGCAGCGTTCAAGGGGAATTTAGCTACAATGAGCAGTTCTTC. It is translated as CASSVQGEFSYNEQFF. Complete variable domain (other parts from reference TRBV9 and TRBJ2-1): DSGVTQTPKHLITATGQRVTLRCSPRSGDLSVYWYQQSLDQGLQFLIQYYNGEERAKGNILERFSAQQFPDLHSELNLSSLELGDSALYFCASSVQGEFSYNEQFFGPGTRLTVL.

This clonotype was seen many times. The chain combines TRBV12-3 or TRBV12-4 with TRBJ1-2, with D uncertain. This CDR3 contains 13 residues. V lost 3 bases to trimming and J lost 4 bases, with 9 bases between them. This CDR3 is CASSFMGSYGYTF. The CDR3 DNA reads TGTGCCAGCAGTTTCATGGGGAGCTATGGCTACACCTTC.